The source of this T cell receptor (beta chain) is a study of shared clonotypes between healthy human individuals. Findings of the study overall: Clonotypes that were shared across a few donors made up around 5% of naive CD4 clonotypes.

CDR3 size: 13 residues. The germline gives CDR1 ENHRY, CDR2 SYGVKD. V was shortened by 0 bases and J by 5 bases, with 7 bases between the two germline ends. Profiled with immunoSEQ multiplex PCR; TCRdb holds only in-frame clones, not every one. The table includes some 790,000 clones, roughly 72% detected once. Points on this clone: Antigen unknown.

The J gene is TRBJ1-2, the V gene TRBV10-3; D remains unclear. Sequenced material: memory CD4+ T cells sorted from blood. Noted subset: CD45RA-negative fraction. The TCR comes from a woman in her twenties or thirties in good health. The CDR3 loop reads CAISESREYGYTF. The CDR3 bases are TGTGCCATCAGTGAGTCGAGGGAGTATGGCTACACCTTC.